What follows is one T cell receptor beta chain and its context. This clone has only a few counts. It has no known antigen specificity. No much larger clonotype is one base removed from it; base qualities were not supplied. The sample is drawn from a study of cytomegalovirus exposure and HLA in healthy donors (TCRdb year 2017). Context from the whole study: In an earlier analysis of fewer than 750 of the donors, about 270 Gb of sequence data and 120 million or so unique TCR beta sequences from about 179 million T cells were reported. About 5 DR-DQ haplotypes were handled as single units for association and clustering, since linkage in the cohort was strong. The study profiled the T cell repertoires of hundreds of subjects by immunosequencing and related them to cytomegalovirus serostatus. Alongside the repertoire data, information on donor age, sex, ethnicity and CMV serostatus was compiled. The study aimed to test whether signatures of past pathogen exposure could be identified by cataloging public T cell receptors. A later analysis re-examined previously published TCR beta repertoires from about 670 donors and added high-resolution HLA genotyping to investigate patterns of TCR occurrence. Roughly 300 gigabases of sequencing data and tens of millions of unique TCR sequences were included in an early release covering under 650 HLA-typed donors. In addition to the first cohort of around 670 subjects, a separate validation cohort of about 120 different subjects was used. Across some 400 genotyped donors of the cohort, an average of roughly 250,000 unique TCR beta nucleotide sequences per donor were sequenced, and around 19% of those sequences were non-productive. The number of typed donors differed by locus: about 629-630 for A, B, C, DRB1 and DQB1; 500 to 550 for DQA1; 606 for DPA1; and roughly 490 for DPB1. An earlier analysis of 500 to 650 of the donors applied high-throughput TCR beta sequencing to assess whether each TCR beta V gene segment acted as functional or pseudogenic. Rather than using new phenotypic data, the later analysis identified candidate immune exposures from TCR beta sequences and from how often those sequences occurred across donors. Both class I and class II loci were covered by HLA typing, at four-digit resolution. A later genetic analysis took genome-wide SNP genotypes for 398 of the 666 donors and used that subset as a discovery cohort. All discovery cohort repertoires had been generated using a single sequencing platform. High-throughput TCR immunosequencing, statistical association of individual TCRs with disease status, and machine learning were combined to predict cytomegalovirus infection status. Among the roughly 390 genotyped donors, more than 70% belonged to the genetic ancestry cluster associated with self-reported Caucasian donors.

To prepare the library, the immunoSEQ multiplex PCR assay was applied. A mixture of 60 forward primers for TCR Vbeta segments and 13 reverse primers for TCR Jbeta segments was used in the multiplex PCR. The CDR3 region of rearranged TCR beta genes was amplified from genomic DNA by a multiplex PCR assay. The amplified TCR beta libraries were sequenced on the Illumina HiSeq System as 87-base-pair reads. Per the original workflow: A later analysis counted tens of millions of unique TCR beta chains across the 650 to 700 repertoires, and roughly 10 million of these chains were shared by at least two donors. A nearest-neighbor algorithm error-corrected the raw reads and collapsed the reads into unique sequences, merging closely related sequences to remove PCR and sequencing errors. Alignment of CDR3 sequences to IMGT reference sequences was used to assign V, D and J gene segments. For a sequence to be retained, at least a six-nucleotide match to both a V gene segment and a J gene segment was required. A rearrangement was called productive if the CDR3 had no stop codons and remained in frame with V and J, and every other rearrangement was called non-productive. CDR3 was defined according to IMGT convention as the region running from the second conserved V-encoded cysteine to the conserved J-encoded phenylalanine. The earlier analysis of approximately 500 of the donors excluded sequences that lacked an unambiguous match to a single V gene segment. In an earlier analysis of some 590 of the donors, a V segment was called functional when productive rearrangements were above 56.7%, and segregating when the standard deviation between donors exceeded 5%. To diagnose cytomegalovirus status from the catalog of TCR beta chain sequences, a statistical classification framework was built. V and J gene assignment, in a later analysis, came from comparing TCR nucleotide sequences with IMGT/GENE-DB human TR gene sequences. Using the TCRdist pipeline, a later analysis assigned CDR3 sequences along with most-parsimonious VDJ recombination scenarios. A later analysis defined each TCR beta chain by its CDR3 amino acid sequence plus V-gene family, and excluded reads lacking a unique V-gene family. A later analysis removed several hundred highly shared, low-generation-probability nucleotide sequences to deal with suspected cross-contamination and a sequencing artifact. In a later analysis, a clonal expansion index for each public chain was calculated from normalized within-repertoire ranks of inferred template counts. A later analysis computed generation probabilities with a VDJ recombination model fitted to out-of-frame rearrangements, and checked the results against IGoR. In a later analysis, hypergeometric tests were used to score TCR-TCR, TCR-HLA and TCR-CMV co-occurrence, with a repertoire-size bias correction applied to TCR pairs. A later analysis estimated false discovery rates by permuting HLA or CMV assignments 20 times. A later analysis grouped co-occurring TCRs with DBSCAN, adding TCRdist sequence similarity when clustering within HLA-allele-positive subsets. Repertoires with fewer than 30,000 or more than 120,000 public chains, plus five repertoires with anomalous nucleotide sharing, were excluded from co-occurrence clustering. Held by TCRdb, this immuneACCESS table contains in-frame sequences only and omits some clones. Under half of the omission traces to an unresolved V gene where checked; the cause of the rest is unknown. D and trimming come from the DNA, and the V and J calls and clone size come from that table. The sample table lists about 80,000 clones, around 62% of them with a count of one. The ten largest clones take up 4% to 5.5% of the sample.

The paper as a whole reports these results and caveats: Linkage disequilibrium might explain the correlated functional status among segregating V segments, but an unknown experimental factor could not be excluded. In the study, some 160 TCR beta chains were listed as associated with cytomegalovirus. In vitro tests confirmed that three of the cytomegalovirus-associated TCR beta chains recognize cytomegalovirus antigens. Because the 87-base-pair reads could not distinguish some IMGT-functional V segments, including TRBV6-2 and TRBV6-3, those segments were excluded. Because counts were too low, roughly 18 rarely observed V segments, including chromosome 9 orphons, were left out of the earlier analysis of some 640 of the donors. In both the original and validation cohorts, the classifier was reported to diagnose cytomegalovirus status with high specificity and sensitivity. This cohort had only TCR beta chains sequenced, and the lack of alpha or paired-chain data limited which features could be detected. A cluster of highly shared sequence variants was judged likely to represent a technical artifact of the sequencing pipeline. A further reported finding was that TCR beta sequences accurately predicted the HLA-A and HLA-B alleles for most subjects in the first cohort. At a false discovery rate of 0.05, a later analysis linked around 15,000 TCR beta sequences to specific HLA alleles. In a later genetic analysis, fewer N-insertions in productive TCRs were reported among donors in an Asian-associated ancestry cluster than the roughly 700-donor mean. A later genetic analysis associated a missense DCLRE1C variant with V-gene and J-gene trimming of TCR beta chains, and an independent cohort replicated the association. The authors suggested that the approach could potentially be generalized to other disease states and immunological phenotypes. Because HLA typing was unavailable for some donors at each locus, only the typed subset was used in association tests. When HLA alleles, especially DR and DQ, strongly co-occurred, attributing TCR associations to individual alleles was difficult. According to a later analysis, most CMV-associated TCR beta chains appeared to be HLA-restricted, and the HLA associations seemed to be driven largely by CMV exposure. Several of the top co-occurrence clusters appeared to be linked to parvovirus B19, influenza, CMV and Epstein-Barr virus, according to a later analysis. An earlier analysis of several hundred of the donors showed that most TCR beta V segments appeared in productive rearrangements either about 87% or about 30% of the time, which broadly matched IMGT annotations. A later analysis found that HLA-associated TCR beta chains were more clonally expanded and had lower generation probabilities than equally common non-associated chains. Most TCR sequences were observed very rarely across donors, whereas some public TCRs were present in many individuals. Immune exposure information for the cohort was limited to CMV serostatus. Sequencing depth was assumed to be roughly uniform across donors in the presence/absence analyses, though that assumption may not hold. According to a later analysis, TCR association rates differed among HLA loci, with DRB1 alleles showing the most associated TCRs and HLA-C alleles showing the fewest.

The cohort consisted of some 670 healthy bone marrow donors. At the time of sampling, every cohort member was nominally healthy, though immune exposures that went unrecorded were likely present. The donor was CMV seropositive and belonged to the group of 270 or so seropositive cohort members. A peripheral blood sample was collected from each donor, and TCR beta sequencing was performed on peripheral blood mononuclear cells. Genomic DNA extraction from the blood cell samples was performed with the Qiagen DNeasy Blood Extraction Kit. CDR3 length: 16 amino acids, cysteine to phenylalanine. Left in the record is the CDR3 DNA by itself, 48 bases read in frame from the first base. As encoded in the germline V gene (reference sequence), CDR1 is SEHNR while CDR2 is FQNEAQ. For this chain, trimming is 4 bases at the V end and 8 bases at the J end, and the number of junction bases without a gene match is 12.

The source material was PBMCs. This sequence originates from a male donor in good health and CMV-seropositive. The chain uses TRBV7-9 and TRBJ2-1; TRBD2 agrees with 9 junctional bases. The nucleotide sequence reads as follows: TGTGCCAGCAGCTGGAGTAGCGGGAGCGTGGGCCATGAGCAGTTCTTC. This gives the protein CASSWSSGSVGHEQFF.